A single T cell receptor beta chain is shown here with its context. The data are from a study of blood T cell repertoires in COVID-19. The data were produced by immunoSEQ multiplex PCR, yet TCRdb's version contains in-frame clones alone and is incomplete. The table shows some 340,000 clones, with 85% to 95% occurring only once. Germline trimming cut 8 bases from V and 5 bases from J; bases unmatched to any gene: 11. The CDR3 loop spans 15 amino acids. CDR1 MNHEY and CDR2 SMNVEV come from the germline V gene (reference sequence). A COVID-19 case was met by exposed participants within 2 weeks before study entry.

The sequence derives from a woman younger than 45 who had been exposed to COVID-19. The chain uses TRBV27 and TRBJ2-5, with 10 bases fitting TRBD2. The source material was PBMCs or T cells enriched from blood (not recorded which). In DNA form, the CDR3 reads TGTGCCAGCGGGATGAGCGGGGGGGCCTTCGAGACCCAGTACTTC. Translation: CASGMSGGAFETQYF.